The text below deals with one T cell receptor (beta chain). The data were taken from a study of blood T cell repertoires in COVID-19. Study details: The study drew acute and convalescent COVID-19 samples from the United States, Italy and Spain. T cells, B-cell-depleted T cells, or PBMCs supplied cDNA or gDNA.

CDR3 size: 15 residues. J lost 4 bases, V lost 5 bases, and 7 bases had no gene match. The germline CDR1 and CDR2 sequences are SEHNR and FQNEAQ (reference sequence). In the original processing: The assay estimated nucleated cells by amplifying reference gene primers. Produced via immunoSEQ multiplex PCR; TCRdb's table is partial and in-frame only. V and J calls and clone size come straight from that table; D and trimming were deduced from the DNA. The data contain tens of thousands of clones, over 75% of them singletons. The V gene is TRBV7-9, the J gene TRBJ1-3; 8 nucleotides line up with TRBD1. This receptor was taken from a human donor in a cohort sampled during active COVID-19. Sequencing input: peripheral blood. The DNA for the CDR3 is TGTGCCAGCAGCCCCCGACAGGGGAGCGGAAACACCATATATTTT. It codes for CASSPRQGSGNTIYF.